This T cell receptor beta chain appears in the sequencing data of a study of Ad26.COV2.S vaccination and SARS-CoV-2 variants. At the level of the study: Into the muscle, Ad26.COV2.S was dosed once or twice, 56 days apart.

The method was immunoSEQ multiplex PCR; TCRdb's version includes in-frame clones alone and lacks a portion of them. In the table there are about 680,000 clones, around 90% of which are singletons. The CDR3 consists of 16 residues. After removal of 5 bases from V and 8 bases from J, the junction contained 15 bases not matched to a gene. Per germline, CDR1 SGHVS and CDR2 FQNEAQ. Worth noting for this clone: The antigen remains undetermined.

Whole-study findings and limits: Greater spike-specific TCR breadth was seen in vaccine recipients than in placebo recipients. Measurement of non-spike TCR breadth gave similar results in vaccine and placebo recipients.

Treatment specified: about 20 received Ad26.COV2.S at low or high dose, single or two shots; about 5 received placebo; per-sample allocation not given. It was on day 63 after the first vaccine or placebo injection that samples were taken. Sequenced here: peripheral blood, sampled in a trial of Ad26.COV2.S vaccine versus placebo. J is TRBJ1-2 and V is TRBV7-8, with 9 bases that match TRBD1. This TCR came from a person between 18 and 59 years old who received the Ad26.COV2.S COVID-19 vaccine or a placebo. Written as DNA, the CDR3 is TGTGCCAGCAGCCTCGGACAGGGGAGAGGCCTATTAGGCTACACCTTC. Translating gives CASSLGQGRGLLGYTF.